This TCR beta chain was identified in a study of control samples from healthy donors and cancer patients. The V gene's germline CDR1 is MDHEN and CDR2 SYDVKM. Trimming shortened V by 5 bases and J by 6 bases, and 14 bases separated the two germline ends. This CDR3 has 13 residues. TCRdb keeps only in-frame clones here, not all; method: immunoSEQ multiplex PCR. Of over 100,000 clones listed, about nine tenths were seen once; the top ten hold under 3%. The specimen sequenced was blood. The clonotype was recovered from a man in his forties in good health. V usage is TRBV28 and J usage is TRBJ2-7; D uncertain. For the CDR3, the DNA is TGTGCCAGCAGTCTTGGTTCTAGGGCCGAGCAGTACTTC. This translates into CASSLGSRAEQYF.